These 22 T cell receptor beta chains were all obtained from the same sample, sequenced in a study of CD8 T cells in ankylosing spondylitis (dated by TCRdb to 2015 to 2018). Library method: 5' RACE. For sequencing, an Illumina HiSeq 2500 was employed. The public sequencing data were trimmed at Q25 with fastp and processed into clonotypes with MiXCR by TCRdb, which kept only in-frame beta chains. Rows are unified per CDR3 protein, each entry keeping the most common DNA and genes. This sample holds roughly 100,000 distinct CDR3 sequences; roughly 8% were observed only once. 9.9% of the sample comes from the top ten. The sample comprised blood, either unsorted or a sorted T cell fraction (not recorded which). The receptors here all came from a male donor with ankylosing spondylitis or in good health (not recorded which).

There are many counts of this clonotype. CDR3 protein: CSATPTVGGRGYTF. CDR3 DNA: TGCAGTGCTACTCCCACGGTGGGGGGGAGAGGCTACACCTTC. The rearrangement links TRBV20-1 to TRBJ1-2; a weak D match, TRBD1 (5 bases). The CDR3 consists of 14 residues. Germline V gene data show CDR1 as DFQATT and CDR2 as SNEGSKA (reference sequence). Trimming removed 4 bases at V and 8 bases at J, with 20 bases between.

This clonotype was seen repeatedly, ten times or more. The chain joins TRBV18 to TRBJ2-7, with D perhaps matching TRBD1 or TRBD2 (5 bases each). Trimming left V 3 bases short and J 7 bases short, with 10 bases between. The CDR3 runs to 12 residues. Germline V CDR1 and CDR2: KGHSH, LQKENI. CDR3 residues: CASSPRDQEQYF. The CDR3, as DNA: TGTGCCAGCTCACCGAGGGACCAAGAGCAGTACTTC.

This clonotype was recorded at least ten times. The rearrangement uses TRBV20-1 and TRBJ2-1, with D possibly being TRBD1 or TRBD2 (5 bases each). V gave up 6 bases and J gave up 2 bases, with 17 bases separating them. The CDR3 sequence is 15 residues long. Germline V gives CDR1 DFQATT, CDR2 SNEGSKA (reference sequence). The CDR3 DNA reads as TGCAGTGCAAACGGCGAGGGGCGCGCCTACAATGAGCAGTTCTTC. This gives the protein CSANGEGRAYNEQFF.

This clonotype came up many times. The gene calls are TRBV29-1 and TRBJ2-3; D possibly corresponds to TRBD2 (6 bases). Germline CDR1 reads SQVTM; CDR2 reads ANQGSEA. The CDR3 has 14 amino acids. The V end was cut by 2 bases, the J end by 2 bases, with 11 bases between. This chain's CDR3 is CSVETGDFTDTQYF. Written as DNA, the CDR3 is TGCAGCGTTGAAACGGGGGACTTCACAGATACGCAGTATTTT.

At least ten counts were recorded for this clonotype. CDR3 residues: CASSSLLISAGNTIYF. CDR3 coding DNA: TGTGCCAGCAGCAGCCTCCTCATATCAGCAGGAAACACCATATATTTT. J is TRBJ1-3 and V is TRBV11-2; D ambiguous. The CDR3 consists of 16 residues. The germline V gene has CDR1 SGHAT and CDR2 FQNNGV. Trimming pared 5 bases from V and 4 bases from J, leaving 18 bases between.

Only a few counts were recorded for this clonotype. This sequence joins TRBV7-2 and TRBJ1-3, with D maybe TRBD1 (5 bases). Deletions cut 5 bases from V and 4 bases from J, with 15 bases between. Looked up from germline, CDR1 is SGHTA and CDR2 is FQGNSA. The length of the CDR3 is 15 residues. Here the CDR3 DNA reads TGTGCCAGCAGCGCCTCCCGGGGACGCGGAAACACCATATATTTT. Amino acids: CASSASRGRGNTIYF.

This clonotype was found many times. The DNA for the CDR3 is TGCGCCAGCAGCCCCCAGCGGGAGCTGGGGTACAATGAGCAGTTCTTC. Translation gives CASSPQRELGYNEQFF. The chain is built from TRBV4-3 and TRBJ2-1; TRBD2 agrees at 8 bases. Per germline, CDR1 LGHNA and CDR2 YSLEER. The junction had 9 bases not matched to a gene; V was cut back by 4 bases and J by 4 bases. This CDR3 has 16 residues.

This clonotype was counted at least ten times. The chain uses TRBV20-1 and TRBJ2-1; TRBD2 matches at 13 bases. CDR1 and CDR2 (germline): DFQATT, SNEGSKA (reference sequence). There are 16 residues in the CDR3. The V segment lost 1 base and the J segment 8 bases; nucleotides outside the gene matches: 8. The CDR3 coding sequence is TGCAGTGCTAGAGTCGAGACTAGCGGGAGGTGGGATGAGCAGTTCTTC. Encoded protein: CSARVETSGRWDEQFF.

This clonotype has a count of ten or more. A much larger clone sits a single nucleotide away, making a read error possible. This sequence joins TRBV6-2 or TRBV6-3 and TRBJ1-5; D remains unclear. Between the trimmed V and J ends, which lost 2 bases and 5 bases, there was a span of 7 bases. Germline V gene data show CDR1 as MNHEY and CDR2 as SVGEGT. The CDR3 sequence is 13 residues long. CDR3 in amino acids: CASSYDGDQPQHF. CDR3 coding DNA: TGTGCCAGCAGTTACGACGGCGATCAGCCCCAGCATTTT.

This clonotype was seen many times. The rearrangement uses TRBV11-2 and TRBJ1-1; D is ambiguous. Germline values: CDR1 SGHAT, CDR2 FQNNGV. The CDR3 is 14 amino acids. V lost 3 bases, J lost 1 base, and 9 bases lay in between. CDR3 DNA sequence: TGTGCCAGCAGCTTTCGAAAGTGGAACACTGAAGCTTTCTTT. Amino acid sequence: CASSFRKWNTEAFF.

Details on this clonotype: This clone may be a read error of a much larger clone one base away. V is TRBV7-9 and J is TRBJ2-3; TRBD1 might be the D (5 bases). CDR1 is SEHNR and CDR2 is FQNEAQ in the germline V gene (reference sequence). The CDR3 contains 15 residues. The CDR3 nucleotides read TGTGCCAGCAGCTTATCACTAATTACCACAGGTACGCAGTATTTT. Protein: CASSLSLITTGTQYF.

At least ten counts were recorded for this clonotype. V is TRBV20-1 and J is TRBJ2-1, with D maybe TRBD2 (6 bases). Germline V gene sequence: CDR1 DFQATT, CDR2 SNEGSKA (reference sequence). Between the trimmed V and J ends, which lost 2 bases and 5 bases, there was a span of 19 bases. This CDR3 has 16 residues. The CDR3 here is CSARFSRDFINNEQFF. The CDR3 nucleotides are TGCAGTGCTAGATTCTCCCGGGACTTTATAAACAATGAGCAGTTCTTC.

This clonotype showed up many times. This chain joins TRBV21-1 and TRBJ2-1; the table's TRBD2 call for D was not verified on the DNA. TRBV21-1 is described as a pseudogene. CDR3 length equals 18 residues. The CDR3 coding sequence is TGTGCCAGCAGCAGGGGTAGGAGGGCCCCGATTGGTTACAATGAGCAGTTCTTC. It yields the protein CASSRGRRAPIGYNEQFF.

This clonotype turned up a few times. The chain is built from TRBV2 and TRBJ2-7; 10 bases match TRBD1. V shed 8 bases, J shed 3 bases, and the junction held 10 bases outside the gene matches. CDR1 and CDR2 from the germline V gene are SNHLY and FYNNEI. The CDR3 spans 15 residues. The DNA of the CDR3 is TGTGCCAGCGACCGACTCCGGGACAGGGGCTACGAGCAGTACTTC. Translated: CASDRLRDRGYEQYF.

Notes on this clonotype: The junction and the germline gene differ at one end; a read error may be behind it. The V and J genes are TRBV7-7 and TRBJ2-7; 9 positions agree with TRBD2. Germline assignment: CDR1 SSHAT and CDR2 FNYEAQ (reference sequence). The CDR3 has 14 amino acids. This CDR3 is CASSPSGVSYEQYF. The CDR3 region has the DNA TGTGCTAGCAGCCCTAGCGGGGTCTCCTACGAGCAGTACTTC.

This clonotype was counted ten times or more. The chain has TRBV3-1 and TRBJ2-1; unclear D gene. V lost 4 bases and J 1 base, leaving 5 bases between the germline ends. Germline values: CDR1 LGHDT, CDR2 YNNKEL (reference sequence). The CDR3 consists of 13 residues. CDR3 in DNA: TGTGCCAGCAGCCTCCGGTCCTACAATGAGCAGTTCTTC. Its translation is CASSLRSYNEQFF.

This clonotype was observed many times. J is TRBJ1-2 and V is TRBV7-9; perhaps TRBD1 as D (5 bases). Trimming removed 5 bases from V and 8 bases from J, with 15 bases in between. The CDR3 spans 13 residues. Germline values: CDR1 SEHNR, CDR2 FQNEAQ (reference sequence). DNA of the CDR3: TGTGCCAGCAGCATTGGACTAGGGACCGGCTACACCTTC. Its protein is CASSIGLGTGYTF.

The sample holds many counts of this clonotype. The chain couples TRBV10-3 to TRBJ1-1; 10 bases map to TRBD1. Germline trimming cut 5 bases from V and 6 bases from J; bases unmatched to any gene: 6. Germline CDR1 and CDR2: ENHRY and SYGVKD. The CDR3 is made up of 14 amino acids. Here the CDR3 DNA reads TGTGCCATCAGTCCGGGGACAGGGGTGGCTGAAGCTTTCTTT. This codes for CAISPGTGVAEAFF.

This clonotype was detected only a few times. This chain uses TRBV12-3 or TRBV12-4 with TRBJ2-1; TRBD2 agrees at 8 bases. Trimming removed 6 bases from V and 8 bases from J; junction bases left unmatched: 9. The CDR3 has 14 amino acids. The CDR3 nucleotides are TGTGCCAGCAGAGCCGGGACTAGGGTCTATGAGCAGTTCTTC. Its translation: CASRAGTRVYEQFF.

This clonotype was picked up many times. This chain uses TRBV29-1 with TRBJ2-7, with 7 bases fitting TRBD1. Trimming cost V 8 bases and J 5 bases; bases outside gene matches: 6. The CDR3 loop spans 11 amino acids. The V gene's germline CDR1 is SQVTM and CDR2 ANQGSEA. CDR3: CSTSTGNEQYF. DNA of the CDR3: TGCAGCACCTCGACAGGGAACGAGCAGTACTTC.

In regard to this clonotype: Possible read error: a much larger clone is one base away. The V call is TRBV12-3 or TRBV12-4, the J call TRBJ2-4; 8 positions agree with TRBD1. CDR3 length: 14 residues. V was clipped by 5 bases and J by 9 bases; unmatched bases: 9. DNA for the CDR3: TGTGCCAGCAGTCGAGGACAGGGCCAAGGCATTCAGTACTTC. Protein sequence: CASSRGQGQGIQYF.

This clonotype has only a few counts. The gene calls are TRBV6-2 or TRBV6-3 and TRBJ2-1, with a weak D call TRBD2 (5 bases). Deletions cut 3 bases from V and 2 bases from J, with 14 bases between. There are 16 residues in the CDR3. Germline lookup yields CDR1 MNHEY and CDR2 SVGEGT. This chain's CDR3 is CASSYLGAFTYNEQFF. CDR3 DNA sequence: TGTGCCAGCAGTTATTTGGGAGCCTTTACCTACAATGAGCAGTTCTTC.